The clone carrying this T cell receptor (beta chain) was seen only a few times. The data belong to a study of response to subunit inactivated influenza vaccine. TCRdb called the RT-PCR reads again in MiXCR, with one record for every CDR3 protein. The profile covers about 570,000 distinct CDR3 sequences, with roughly 10% appearing a single time and more than 9.5% taken by the ten largest. CDR1 KGHDR and CDR2 SFDVKD come from the germline V gene. With 7 bases removed from V and 2 bases from J, the gap between germline ends came to 14 bases. This CDR3 has 15 amino acids. The data also belong to a second study, concerning T cells expressing NK-cell markers. This second study says: Libraries used 5'RACE template switching adding universal primer site and UMIs. Source material for TCR beta repertoires consisted of sorted CD3+CD56+NKG2C+, CD3+CD56+NKG2C- and CD3+CD56-NKG2C+ T cells.

This chain joins TRBV24-1 and TRBJ1-5, with D possibly TRBD1 on 5 matching bases. This clonotype was sampled from a man aged 45-65 years who received an inactivated influenza vaccine. Sequenced material: PBMCs from blood, taken on the day of vaccination. For the CDR3, the DNA is TGTGCCACCAGACCCGGGGGAGTGGGCAATCAGCCCCAGCATTTT. Translation: CATRPGGVGNQPQHF.